This TCR beta chain was captured in a study of T cell responses to AZD1222 COVID-19 vaccine. With respect to this clone: Antigen: not known.

Findings and limits, study-wide: Spike-specific TCR breadth rose after two AZD1222 doses, and depth rose as well. Most donors were white British and more were female, and clonal diversity was possibly underestimated. In all cases, repertoires were sampled only after the peak T cell response.

Sequencing was performed with immunoSEQ multiplex PCR; in TCRdb, only in-frame clones are kept and a portion is missing. The sample has 140,000 or so clones; approximately 88% are singletons. The receptor's source is an adult who received the MenACWY meningococcal vaccine as a control. The sample here was peripheral blood, taken 28 days after the second dose of the MenACWY control vaccine.

In DNA form, the CDR3 reads TGTGCCAGCAGCTCCCAATATGGGACTAGCGGCGAGCAGTTCTTC. This translates into CASSSQYGTSGEQFF. J is TRBJ2-1 and V is TRBV7-2; 11 nucleotides align to TRBD2. The germline V gene encodes CDR1 SGHTA and CDR2 FQGNSA. V shed 4 bases and J 10 bases; nucleotides not matched to a gene: 9. CDR3 length: 15 amino acids.